This entry lists 13 T cell receptor beta chains sequenced from one sample in a study of blood T cells in healthy people across ages. Primed by a sample-barcoded 5' primer and a J-beta primer mix, a second PCR proceeded for about 7 to 11 cycles. TCRdb reprocessed the 5' RACE reads with MiXCR, giving one entry per CDR3 protein. This table holds some 550,000 distinct CDR3 sequences, roughly 43% found once. Material for sequencing was blood. These receptors were taken from a man aged 80 or over in good health.

The rearrangement joins TRBV28 to TRBJ2-5; D not certain. The J call may not be correct, given that the DNA end is closer to TRBJ2-7. This CDR3 region has 13 residues. CDR1 and CDR2 from the germline V gene are MDHEN and SYDVKM. CDR3 sequence reads: CASTVGEAYEQYF. CDR3 nucleotides: TGTGCCAGTACTGTGGGTGAGGCCTACGAGCAGTACTTC.

This clonotype occurred many times. This chain uses TRBV6-6 with TRBJ1-2, with TRBD1 identical over 8 bases. Trimming cost V 6 bases and J 1 base; bases outside gene matches: 4. The CDR3 has 14 residues. Looked up from germline, CDR1 is MNHNY and CDR2 is SVGAGI (reference sequence). CDR3: CASSDRGGNYGYTF. The CDR3 bases are TGTGCCAGCAGCGACAGGGGTGGTAACTATGGCTACACCTTC.

V is TRBV7-9 and J is TRBJ2-1, with 11 bases fitting TRBD2. This CDR3 region has 15 residues. V trimming: 5 bases; J trimming: 8 bases; junction bases outside the gene matches: 8. The germline V gene has CDR1 SEHNR and CDR2 FQNEAQ (reference sequence). The CDR3 sequence: CASSHASGRSYEQFF. Written as DNA, the CDR3 is TGTGCCAGCAGCCACGCTAGCGGGAGGTCCTATGAGCAGTTCTTC.

The chain recombines TRBV6-1 with TRBJ2-7; TRBD1 might be the D (5 bases). Germline CDR1 reads MNHNS; CDR2 reads SASEGT. Trimming left V 8 bases short and J 2 bases short, with 13 bases between. The CDR3 is 13 residues long. The CDR3 sequence: CASDWGPTYEQYF. In DNA, the CDR3 is TGTGCCAGCGACTGGGGCCCCACCTACGAGCAGTACTTC.

The chain employs TRBV6-2 or TRBV6-3 and TRBJ1-1, with 7 positions matching TRBD1. This CDR3 contains 15 residues. Germline CDR1 is MNHEY and CDR2 is SVGEGT. Trimming cost V 5 bases and J 11 bases; bases outside gene matches: 17. For the CDR3, the DNA is TGTGCCAGCAGTGGCCGACAGGGCCAATATATTGGGGCTTTCTTT. Encoded protein: CASSGRQGQYIGAFF.

The chain employs TRBV29-1 and TRBJ1-2, with D perhaps matching TRBD1 (6 bases). Germline CDR1 and CDR2: SQVTM and ANQGSEA. Trimming left V 4 bases short and J 2 bases short, with 11 bases between. The CDR3 extends over 13 amino acids. This chain's CDR3 is CSVVSGVNYGYTF. In nucleotides, the CDR3 is TGCAGCGTTGTTTCAGGGGTAAACTATGGCTACACCTTC.

J is TRBJ1-4 and V is TRBV18; perhaps TRBD1 as D (5 bases). Germline V gene sequence: CDR1 KGHSH, CDR2 LQKENI. CDR3 length: 15 amino acids. Between the trimmed V and J ends, which lost 5 bases and 0 bases, there was a span of 10 bases. CDR3 residues: CASSKEGPTNEKLFF. CDR3 nucleotide sequence: TGTGCCAGCTCAAAAGAGGGACCAACTAATGAAAAACTGTTTTTT.

This clonotype was seen a single time. DNA for the CDR3: TGCAGTGCTAGAGTCGGTGTGCGGGGCACTGAAGCTTTCTTT. Protein product: CSARVGVRGTEAFF. This chain links TRBV20-1 with TRBJ1-1; unclear D gene. Looked up from germline, CDR1 is DFQATT and CDR2 is SNEGSKA (reference sequence). The CDR3 has 14 residues. The V end was cut by 1 base, the J end by 4 bases, with 13 bases between.

This chain joins TRBV6-5 and TRBJ2-1; TRBD2 aligns across 12 bases. The CDR3 extends over 17 amino acids. V lost 4 bases, J lost 4 bases, and 8 bases stayed unmatched. Germline V gene sequence: CDR1 MNHEY, CDR2 SVGAGI. CDR3 nucleotides: TGTGCCAGCAGTTCCCTCTCGACTAGCGGGGGATACAATGAGCAGTTCTTC. The encoded protein is CASSSLSTSGGYNEQFF.

As for this clonotype: The junction and the germline gene differ at one end; a read error may be behind it. This rearrangement joins TRBV20-1 to TRBJ2-7; 10 bases align to TRBD2. Per the germline V gene, CDR1 is DFQATT and CDR2 is SNEGSKA (reference sequence). There are 14 residues in the CDR3. CDR3 in amino acids: CSAREGLANCEQYF. CDR3 nucleotides: TGCAGTGCAAGAGAGGGACTAGCGAATTGCGAGCAGTACTTC.

This clonotype was counted between two and nine times. The V call is TRBV7-9, the J call TRBJ2-1; D call uncertain. The CDR3 runs 12 residues. Germline CDR1 reads SEHNR; CDR2 reads FQNEAQ (reference sequence). With 1 base removed from V and 9 bases from J, the gap between germline ends came to 7 bases. CDR3 DNA sequence: TGTGCCAGCAGCTTAGAAGTCGCTGAGCAGTTCTTC. Its translation: CASSLEVAEQFF. Full variable domain (outside the CDR3, taken from reference TRBV7-9 and TRBJ2-1): DTGVSQNPRHKITKRGQNVTFRCDPISEHNRLYWYRQTLGQGPEFLTYFQNEAQLEKSRLLSDRFSAERPKGSFSTLEIQRTEQGDSAMYLCASSLEVAEQFFGPGTRLTVL.

This chain joins TRBV20-1 and TRBJ2-1, with 9 bases lining up with TRBD1. The CDR3 has 14 amino acids. Trimming removed 3 bases from V and 7 bases from J; junction bases left unmatched: 7. Germline assignment: CDR1 DFQATT and CDR2 SNEGSKA (reference sequence). The CDR3 protein is CSARGGTGWNEQFF. CDR3 nucleotide sequence: TGCAGTGCTAGGGGCGGGACAGGGTGGAATGAGCAGTTCTTC.

This clonotype showed up many times. The rearrangement links TRBV6-2 or TRBV6-3 to TRBJ2-1, with D tentatively TRBD1 or TRBD2 (6 bases each). The CDR3 is 16 residues long. Trimming removed 6 bases from V and 2 bases from J, with 17 bases in between. Per the germline V gene, CDR1 is MNHEY and CDR2 is SVGEGT. CDR3 nucleotides: TGTGCCAGCAGGATAAGGGGGGTTGGACCCTACAATGAGCAGTTCTTC. It encodes CASRIRGVGPYNEQFF.